What follows describes a single TCR beta chain. Its antigen is currently unknown. V was shortened by 8 bases and J by 4 bases, with 15 bases between the two germline ends. CDR3 length: 14 residues. Germline V gene sequence: CDR1 LNHDA, CDR2 SQIVND (reference sequence). This sample stems from a study of vaccination and CD4 T cells after COVID-19. About the study: The stimulating agents, overlapping spike peptides, came from SARS-CoV-2, HCoV-NL63, HCoV-OC43 and HCoV-229E.

Cultured CD4+ T cells had their DNA profiled by the Oncomine TCR Beta short-read assay. TCRdb re-called the PCR reads through MiXCR, storing one row per CDR3 protein. The profile shows roughly 12,000 distinct CDR3 sequences, approximately 57% of them singletons. Noted treatment: roughly ten-day PBMC culture with coronavirus spike peptide pools or control peptides (ViraFEST assay). Study findings and constraints: In convalescent patients, a median 86.3% of reactive clones appeared only post-vaccination.

The receptor was derived from a human donor who had recovered from COVID-19. This chain joins TRBV19 and TRBJ2-1; D is tentatively TRBD1 or TRBD2 (5 bases each). Sequencing was performed on CD4+ T cells from blood, cultured in vitro. The CDR3 loop is CASATVGAYNEQFF. The CDR3 DNA is TGTGCCAGTGCCACAGTCGGGGCGTACAATGAGCAGTTCTTC.